The entry below gives a single TCR beta chain sequence along with its context. This sample is part of a study of blood T cell repertoires in COVID-19. As for the study in general: Whether acute or convalescent, the COVID-19 samples came from the United States, Italy and Spain. Sources were T cells, B-cell-depleted T cells, or PBMCs; the material itself was cDNA or gDNA.

Authors' processing steps: Reference gene primer amplification gave nucleated cell count estimates. Using immunoSEQ multiplex PCR, the repertoire was profiled, and TCRdb retains in-frame clones only, with some absent. V and J calls and clone size are as listed in that table; D and trimming were resolved from the DNA. Of around 300,000 clones listed, around 86% were seen once; the top ten hold 1%. Material for sequencing was peripheral blood. The sequence was obtained from a man over 45 with active or convalescent COVID-19.

The CDR3 region is CASSLQGDPAGGELFF. CDR3 DNA sequence: TGCGCCAGCAGCCTCCAGGGCGATCCGGCCGGCGGGGAGCTGTTTTTT. V and J are TRBV5-1 and TRBJ2-2, with a weak D call TRBD1 (5 bases). Trimming removed 4 bases at V and 7 bases at J, with 20 bases between. Germline values: CDR1 SGHRS, CDR2 YFSETQ. The length of the CDR3 is 16 residues.